These 29 T cell receptor beta chains share one sample of origin, sequenced in a study of blood T cell repertoires in COVID-19. The protocol was immunoSEQ multiplex PCR, while the TCRdb copy is restricted to in-frame clones and leaves out a portion. The data show 100,000 to 150,000 clones, 88% seen once. Sequencing was carried out using peripheral blood. Every receptor here comes from a human donor in a cohort sampled during active COVID-19.

The CDR3 DNA reads as TGTGCCAGCAGCCTGACAGGGACCCTTGAGGCTTTCTTT. Translating gives CASSLTGTLEAFF. V and J are TRBV12-3 or TRBV12-4 and TRBJ1-1; 7 bases agree with TRBD1. The CDR3 has 13 residues. The ends lost 6 bases at V and 11 bases at J; junction bases unmatched: 12.

The J gene is TRBJ1-6, the V gene TRBV11-2; 8 nucleotides match TRBD1. With 5 bases clipped from V and 5 bases from J, the junction kept 11 bases outside the gene matches. The CDR3 runs 17 residues. Germline CDR1 reads SGHAT; CDR2 reads FQNNGV. CDR3 protein: CASSQGGRGRDNSPLHF. The CDR3 DNA reads TGTGCCAGCAGCCAGGGGGGCAGGGGGCGCGATAATTCACCCCTCCACTTT.

The rearrangement joins TRBV7-8 to TRBJ2-3; 8 bases line up with TRBD1. The CDR3 spans 17 residues. V was pared by 8 bases and J by 4 bases, with 17 bases of the junction left unmatched. Germline CDR1 is SGHVS and CDR2 is FQNEAQ. The DNA for the CDR3 is TGTGCCAGCGGGGGAGACAGGGGCCTCTCGGGGGCAGATACGCAGTATTTT. This gives the protein CASGGDRGLSGADTQYF.

This chain connects TRBV27 to TRBJ1-2; 7 bases line up with TRBD1. Germline V gene lookup returns CDR1 MNHEY and CDR2 SMNVEV (reference sequence). The CDR3 spans 15 residues. V lost 5 bases to trimming and J lost 2 bases; unmatched junction nucleotides: 8. CDR3 nucleotides: TGTGCCAGCAGTAGGCAGACAGGGTCCAACTATGGCTACACCTTC. It yields the protein CASSRQTGSNYGYTF.

This chain links TRBV11-2 with TRBJ2-1; TRBD1 aligns across 7 bases. Unmatched junction bases numbered 5, after V lost 5 bases and J lost 4 bases. This CDR3 spans 14 amino acids. CDR1 and CDR2 from the germline V gene are SGHAT and FQNNGV. The CDR3 sequence: CASSPGTAYNEQFF. The CDR3 DNA reads as TGTGCCAGCAGCCCCGGGACAGCTTACAATGAGCAGTTCTTC.

In its sample, this clone was seen once. The chain links TRBV6-5 to TRBJ2-1, with no clear D. Deletions cut 6 bases from V and 7 bases from J, with 10 bases between. The CDR3 runs 12 residues. Germline assignment: CDR1 MNHEY and CDR2 SVGAGI. The CDR3 loop reads CASRLTTNEQFF. For the CDR3, the DNA is TGTGCCAGCAGACTTACGACAAATGAGCAGTTCTTC.

The chain recombines TRBV28 with TRBJ1-5; D unclear. This CDR3 comprises 12 residues. The V end was cut by 1 base, the J end by 10 bases, with 8 bases between. The germline CDR1 and CDR2 sequences are MDHEN and SYDVKM. The chain's CDR3 is CASSLSRDPQHF. In DNA, the CDR3 is TGTGCCAGCAGTTTATCTCGGGATCCCCAGCATTTT.

The V call is TRBV7-2, the J call TRBJ2-7; D is perhaps TRBD1 (5 bases). The germline gives CDR1 SGHTA, CDR2 FQGNSA. The CDR3 loop spans 14 amino acids. V lost 4 bases and J 1 base, leaving 11 bases between the germline ends. For the CDR3, the DNA is TGTGCCAGCAGCTCGTACAGGCTTTCCTACGAGCAGTACTTC. Translated: CASSSYRLSYEQYF.

This sequence joins TRBV19 and TRBJ2-7; 7 bases are shared with TRBD1. V lost 5 bases and J lost 2; bases outside the gene matches: 9. The CDR3 totals 15 residues. Germline V gives CDR1 LNHDA, CDR2 SQIVND (reference sequence). CDR3 residues: CASSSTRQGAYEQYF. Here the CDR3 DNA reads TGTGCCAGTAGTTCAACCAGACAGGGAGCCTACGAGCAGTACTTC.

This chain joins TRBV7-9 and TRBJ2-1; the D gene is possibly TRBD1 (5 bases). The CDR3 runs to 14 residues. In germline, CDR1 is SEHNR, CDR2 FQNEAQ (reference sequence). Trimming removed 8 bases from V and 1 base from J, with 12 bases in between. The CDR3 coding sequence is TGTGCCAGCGGGGCCTTTCGATCCTACAATGAGCAGTTCTTC. The encoded protein is CASGAFRSYNEQFF.

The chain carries TRBV7-2 and TRBJ2-1; D unclear. Trimming removed 5 bases from V and 7 bases from J, with 12 bases in between. CDR1 and CDR2 from the germline V gene are SGHTA and FQGNSA. The CDR3 is made up of 13 amino acids. The CDR3 protein is CASSPSSYNEQFF. CDR3 coding DNA: TGTGCCAGCAGCCCAAGCTCGTATAATGAGCAGTTCTTC.

The chain carries TRBV27 and TRBJ2-2; the D is unclear. This CDR3 spans 11 amino acids. CDR1 MNHEY and CDR2 SMNVEV come from the germline V gene (reference sequence). V dropped 5 bases and J dropped 7 bases, with 5 bases sitting between them. Written as DNA, the CDR3 is TGTGCCAGCAGTAACTACGGGGAGCTGTTTTTT. Protein: CASSNYGELFF.

This clone was detected a few times. This rearrangement joins TRBV14 to TRBJ2-3; 11 positions match TRBD2. Per germline, CDR1 SGHDN and CDR2 FVKESK. The CDR3 has 17 amino acids. V shed 4 bases and J 3 bases; nucleotides not matched to a gene: 9. CDR3 in amino acids: CASSPYSGRAWTDTQYF. The CDR3 coding sequence is TGTGCCAGCAGCCCTTATAGCGGGAGGGCCTGGACAGATACGCAGTATTTT.

This rearrangement joins TRBV5-6 to TRBJ2-7; TRBD2 matches at 10 bases. Germline assignment: CDR1 SGHDT and CDR2 YYEEEE. The CDR3 contains 17 residues. J gave up 6 bases and V 0 bases, and 12 bases lay outside the gene matches. The chain's CDR3 is CASSLEARSSGRVEQYF. CDR3 bases: TGTGCCAGCAGCTTGGAGGCTCGGTCTAGCGGGAGAGTCGAGCAGTACTTC.

The V and J genes are TRBV5-4 and TRBJ2-7; D possibly corresponds to TRBD1 (6 bases). The V gene lost 3 bases and the J gene lost 5 bases, with 9 bases spanning the gap. CDR1 is SGHNT, CDR2 YYREEE, per germline (reference sequence). The CDR3 consists of 12 residues. In nucleotides, the CDR3 is TGTGCCAGCAGCTCCAGGGGAAACGAGCAGTACTTC. It codes for CASSSRGNEQYF.

The J gene is TRBJ1-1, the V gene TRBV7-2; the match to TRBD1 covers 9 bases. V lost 5 bases, J lost 1 base, and 8 bases stayed unmatched. The CDR3 spans 16 residues. CDR1 and CDR2 from the germline V gene are SGHTA and FQGNSA. CDR3 sequence (DNA): TGTGCCAGCAGCACCAGGACAGGGGACCCGAACACTGAAGCTTTCTTT. It encodes CASSTRTGDPNTEAFF.

This sequence joins TRBV27 and TRBJ2-3; 11 nucleotides agree with TRBD2. In germline, CDR1 is MNHEY, CDR2 SMNVEV (reference sequence). The CDR3 has 18 residues. With 1 base clipped from V and 0 bases from J, the junction kept 6 bases outside the gene matches. CDR3 nucleotides: TGTGCCAGCAGTTTATGGGCTAGCGGGAGGCCTAGCACAGATACGCAGTATTTT. It encodes CASSLWASGRPSTDTQYF.

The chain's CDR3 is CASSLMSGFPSPLHF. CDR3 DNA sequence: TGTGCCAGCAGCTTAATGTCGGGTTTCCCATCACCCCTCCACTTT. This chain uses TRBV7-9 with TRBJ1-6; D is unclear. The CDR3 covers 15 residues. Looked up from germline, CDR1 is SEHNR and CDR2 is FQNEAQ (reference sequence). The germline V and J ends were trimmed by 2 bases and 10 bases, with 15 bases remaining between them.

The chain is built from TRBV5-1 and TRBJ2-3, with 9 nucleotides matching TRBD2. CDR3 size: 15 residues. The germline CDR1 and CDR2 sequences are SGHRS and YFSETQ. Trimming took 0 bases from V and 4 from J; bases not matched to a gene: 3. CDR3 DNA: TGCGCCAGCAGCTTGGAAATAGCGGGAGCAGATACGCAGTATTTT. Its translation is CASSLEIAGADTQYF.

The chain recombines TRBV3-1 (or the pseudogene TRBV3-2) with TRBJ2-3; D is possibly TRBD1 (6 bases). Germline CDR1 and CDR2: LGHDT and YNNKEL (reference sequence). The V end was cut by 0 bases, the J end by 3 bases, with 13 bases between. The CDR3 length is 16 residues. The chain's CDR3 is CASSQDRGSNTDTQYF. CDR3 DNA sequence: TGTGCCAGCAGCCAAGACAGGGGATCGAATACAGATACGCAGTATTTT.

This chain joins TRBV9 and TRBJ2-5; tentative D call: TRBD2 (6 bases). Per germline, CDR1 SGDLS and CDR2 YYNGEE. The CDR3 has 14 residues. V shed 8 bases and J shed 2 bases, with 16 bases lying between them. The CDR3 protein is CASSRGGNQETQYF. DNA for the CDR3: TGTGCCAGTTCGCGTGGGGGGAATCAAGAGACCCAGTACTTC.

The chain combines TRBV7-9 with TRBJ2-5, with TRBD2 matching over 8 bases. V lost 2 bases to trimming and J lost 6 bases; unmatched junction nucleotides: 14. In germline, CDR1 is SEHNR, CDR2 FQNEAQ (reference sequence). The CDR3 length is 17 residues. The CDR3 nucleotides are TGTGCCAGCAGCTTATTAGGCGGGGGGCCTTCCTTCCAGACCCAGTACTTC. Protein: CASSLLGGGPSFQTQYF.

The chain uses TRBV5-1 and TRBJ2-7, with 8 bases identical to TRBD1. This CDR3 spans 15 amino acids. V shed 1 base, J shed 2 bases, and the junction held 5 bases outside the gene matches. Germline loops: CDR1 SGHRS, CDR2 YFSETQ. CDR3 in amino acids: CASSLSQGAAYEQYF. The DNA of the CDR3 is TGCGCCAGCAGCTTGTCTCAGGGGGCAGCCTACGAGCAGTACTTC.

The chain couples TRBV25-1 to TRBJ1-2, with D possibly being TRBD1 (6 bases). Trimming left V 5 bases short and J 1 base short, with 14 bases between. The CDR3 length is 15 residues. Germline V lookup: CDR1 MGHDK, CDR2 SYGVNS. The CDR3 nucleotides are TGTGCCAGCAGTTCCTACAGGGATCTTAACTATGGCTACACCTTC. It translates to CASSSYRDLNYGYTF.

The chain's CDR3 is CASNPISAANSPLHF. In DNA, the CDR3 is TGTGCCAGCAACCCAATTTCGGCGGCGAATTCACCCCTCCACTTT. V is TRBV28 and J is TRBJ1-6; D is undetermined. Germline V gene data show CDR1 as MDHEN and CDR2 as SYDVKM. This CDR3 is 15 amino acids long. The V gene lost 7 bases and the J gene lost 7 bases, with 17 bases spanning the gap.

The J gene is TRBJ2-1, the V gene TRBV24-1; tentatively, D is TRBD2 (5 bases). Germline loops: CDR1 KGHDR, CDR2 SFDVKD. The ends were cut back, 9 bases at V and 5 bases at J, with 13 bases in the middle. The CDR3 is made up of 13 amino acids. Here the CDR3 reads CATSRPADNEQFF. CDR3 nucleotide sequence: TGTGCCACCTCGAGGCCAGCGGACAATGAGCAGTTCTTC.

The chain recombines TRBV19 with TRBJ1-1; D is unclear. Deletions cut 7 bases from V and 1 base from J, with 7 bases between. CDR1 and CDR2 (germline): LNHDA, SQIVND (reference sequence). The CDR3 spans 12 residues. In DNA, the CDR3 is TGTGCCAGTATGGCAGGGAACACTGAAGCTTTCTTT. Translating it yields CASMAGNTEAFF. Complete variable domain (other parts from reference TRBV19 and TRBJ1-1): DGGITQSPKYLFRKEGQNVTLSCEQNLNHDAMYWYRQDPGQGLRLIYYSQIVNDFQKGDIAEGYSVSREKKESFPLTVTSAQKNPTAFYLCASMAGNTEAFFGQGTRLTVV.

The V call is TRBV5-5, the J call TRBJ2-1, with D possibly being TRBD2 (6 bases). V lost 0 bases to trimming and J lost 9 bases, with 19 bases between them. CDR1 SGHKS and CDR2 YYEKEE come from the germline V gene (reference sequence). This CDR3 is 16 amino acids long. In nucleotides, the CDR3 is TGTGCCAGCAGCTTGGGCCACAGCCCGATCGGGGGTGAGCAGTTCTTC. This gives the protein CASSLGHSPIGGEQFF.

The V and J genes are TRBV9 and TRBJ2-3; 8 bases are shared with TRBD2. Trimming removed 0 bases from V and 2 bases from J; junction bases left unmatched: 5. Per germline, CDR1 SGDLS and CDR2 YYNGEE. There are 16 residues in the CDR3. The DNA of the CDR3 is TGTGCCAGCAGCGTAGGAACTAGCGGTTACACAGATACGCAGTATTTT. Its translation is CASSVGTSGYTDTQYF.